This TCR beta chain came from a study of blood T cell repertoires in COVID-19 (dated by TCRdb to the early 2020s). Regarding the complete study: The collaborator samples originated in the United States, Italy and Spain and spanned the acute and convalescent phases of COVID-19. The prospective study material was composed of cDNA or gDNA derived from T cells, B-cell-depleted T cells, or PBMCs. Subjects who had been exposed to COVID-19, were actively infected with it, or had recovered from it provided the deeply sampled blood TCRbeta repertoires that made up the dataset. The repertoires were released in a freely available public database meant as a resource for research on the immune response to SARS-CoV-2. Samples came from the ongoing ImmuneRACE study (first 160 participants) plus 1,254 subjects from 6 global collaborators. The sample metadata nearly always contained a de-identified subject ID, COVID-19 status, age in years and sex. Where available, HLA class I and class II types were taken from metadata supplied by the sample provider and were not determined by assay-based typing. The investigation overall reported the following: Clinical and demographic metadata were provided uncurated, with the amount varying by source and participant.

This clone showed up just a few times. Its specific antigen is unknown. The sample holds no much larger clone one base away, and base qualities are not on file. Collaborating institutions collected whole blood in K2EDTA tubes following their own protocols. For TCRbeta analysis, collaborators shipped samples in one of three forms: frozen whole blood, isolated PBMCs, or DNA extracted from either of those sample types. TCRbeta CDR3 regions were amplified from genomic DNA by means of the immunoSEQ Assay, a bias-controlled multiplex PCR. The original methods were these. The number of nucleated cells in each sample was estimated from the amplification of reference gene primers within the assay. To quantify the absolute abundance of each unique TCRbeta CDR3 rearrangement, sequence reads were collapsed and filtered. For each sample, productive Simpson clonality was calculated as the square root of Simpson's diversity index over productive rearrangements. Entries here come from immuneACCESS through TCRdb and include only in-frame sequences with V and J called. Some clones fail to appear in such tables; in the studies checked, an unresolved V gene covers under half of the shortfall, and the cause of the remainder is unknown. D and trimming were read from the DNA, whereas the V and J calls and clone size are those reported in that table. This sample gives 50,000 to 70,000 clones in total; about 75% of them show up just once. The ten largest make up roughly 23% of the sample.

Sequencing was performed on peripheral blood. The receptor was derived from a man aged 45-65 years with active or convalescent COVID-19.

This receptor carries the CDR3 CASSPRRGSPLYEQYF. In nucleotides, the sequence is TGTGCCAGCTCACCTCGAAGAGGCTCGCCCCTCTACGAGCAGTACTTC. The sequence links TRBV18 to TRBJ2-7; no D gene is confidently identified. The germline V gene specifies KGHSH as CDR1 and LQKENI as CDR2. V and J are truncated by 3 bases and 3 bases respectively, leaving an intervening sequence of 18 bases. The CDR3, cysteine through phenylalanine, is 16 amino acids long. The read is trimmed to its CDR3 DNA, 48 bases read in frame from base 1.